This is a list of T cell receptor beta chains from one sample in a study of cytomegalovirus exposure and HLA in healthy donors. Measured with immunoSEQ multiplex PCR; TCRdb has only the in-frame clones, and not every one. This table holds more than 130,000 clones, about 70% found once. Sequenced input: PBMCs. All receptors come from a man in his late teens or twenties in good health and CMV-seronegative. Both conserved end residues are part of each CDR3. The D gene is left open where the match is weak. Expanded clones get a size class; other rows say once, few or many, or leave the size out.

TRBV20-1,TRBJ1-1,NA,NA,10,TGCAGTGCTCCTCACACTGAAGCTTTCTTT,CSAPHTEAFF
TRBV19,TRBJ2-1,NA,TRBD1,14,TGTGCCAGTACCCCCCGGGACAGATACAATGAGCAGTTCTTC,CASTPRDRYNEQFF
TRBV6-6,TRBJ2-3,NA,NA,15,TGTGCCAGCATCGACCGAGGGGGGGCCATTGATACGCAGTATTTT,CASIDRGGAIDTQYF
TRBV2,TRBJ1-2,NA,NA,13,TGTGCCAGCAGTGAATCAGGGCGGTATGGCTACACCTTC,CASSESGRYGYTF
TRBV19,TRBJ2-1,NA,TRBD2,19,TGTGCCAGTAGTATTTTTGCAATTCCCCTAGCGGGAAGCTACAATGAGCAGTTCTTC,CASSIFAIPLAGSYNEQFF
TRBV30,TRBJ2-7,NA,NA,13,TGTGCCTGGACAGGAGGGGCCCTCTACGAGCAGTACTTC,CAWTGGALYEQYF
TRBV2,TRBJ1-5,NA,NA,14,TGTGCCAGCAGTGCGACAAATAGCAATCAGCCCCAGCATTTT,CASSATNSNQPQHF
TRBV7-2,TRBJ2-5,NA,TRBD1,14,TGTGCCAGCAGCTTACGGGACAGACAAGAGACCCAGTACTTC,CASSLRDRQETQYF
TRBV6-1,TRBJ1-5,NA,TRBD1,14,TGTGCCAGCATCCCCAGACAGGGGAGTCAGCCCCAGCATTTT,CASIPRQGSQPQHF
TRBV1,TRBJ2-7,NA,NA,17,TGCACCAGCAGCCAAGCCCGACTAGCGGAGGACTCCTACGAGCAGTACTTC,CTSSQARLAEDSYEQYF
TRBV30,TRBJ2-5,NA,TRBD2,13,TGTGCCTGGTCCCTAGCGGGGGTAAAGACCCAGTACTTC,CAWSLAGVKTQYF
TRBV4-2,TRBJ1-6,NA,TRBD1,17,TGTGCCAGCAGCCAAGAGCCGACAGGGGGCAAGAATTCGCCCCTCCACTTT,CASSQEPTGGKNSPLHF
TRBV6-1,TRBJ1-2,once,TRBD1,15,TGTGCCAGCAGTGCGGGACAGTCCAATAACTATGGCTACACCTTC,CASSAGQSNNYGYTF
TRBV11-3,TRBJ1-2,NA,NA,13,TGTGCCAGCAGCTCCCCGACAGGTTTTGGCTACACCTTC,CASSSPTGFGYTF
TRBV6-5,TRBJ2-1,NA,TRBD2,15,TGTGCCAGCAGTCGAGCGGGAGGCCTTTACAATGAGCAGTTCTTC,CASSRAGGLYNEQFF
TRBV9,TRBJ2-2,NA,TRBD2,14,TGTGCCAGCAGCGTAGAACTAGCGGGCAGGGAGCTGTTTTTT,CASSVELAGRELFF